These 5 T cell receptor beta chains were all obtained from the same sample, sequenced in a study of blood T cells in healthy people across ages. It was with a sample-barcoded 5' primer and a J-beta primer mix that a second PCR of roughly 7 to 12 cycles was run. Via MiXCR, TCRdb re-called the 5' RACE reads, giving one row per CDR3 protein. The sample lists about 640,000 distinct CDR3 sequences; 58% were seen once. The sample was blood. The receptors derive from a man between 60 and 70 years old in good health.

This clonotype was seen only a few times. V gene TRBV14 combines with J gene TRBJ2-5; perhaps TRBD2 as D (5 bases). The germline V gene has CDR1 SGHDN and CDR2 FVKESK. V lost 4 bases, J lost 1 base, and 13 bases lay in between. The length of the CDR3 is 15 residues. The CDR3 nucleotides read TGTGCCAGCAGCCCTCTAACTGGACTCCAAGAGACCCAGTACTTC. Translation: CASSPLTGLQETQYF.

The V gene is TRBV4-1, the J gene TRBJ2-5, with TRBD2 matching over 12 bases. CDR1 is MGHRA and CDR2 is YSYEKL in the germline V gene. The CDR3 totals 19 residues. Losses at the gene ends were 0 bases for V and 4 bases for J; bases not matched to a gene: 12. The CDR3 coding sequence is TGCGCCAGCAGCCAAGAGGCTAGCGGGGGGGCCGTGTTTCCAGAGACCCAGTACTTC. Amino acids: CASSQEASGGAVFPETQYF.

The J gene is TRBJ1-4, the V gene TRBV29-1; D remains unclear. The V gene's germline CDR1 is SQVTM and CDR2 ANQGSEA. Between the trimmed V and J ends, which lost 5 bases and 8 bases, there was a span of 21 bases. This CDR3 spans 15 amino acids. This chain's CDR3 is CSVTASSLGEEKLFF. The CDR3 coding sequence is TGCAGCGTTACCGCCTCATCCCTTGGGGAAGAAAAACTGTTTTTT. Supplemented by reference TRBV29-1 and TRBJ1-4, the full variable domain reads SAVISQKPSRDICQRGTSLTIQCQVDSQVTMMFWYRQQPGQSLTLIATANQGSEATYESGFVIDKFPISRPNLTFSTLTVSNMSPEDSSIYLCSVTASSLGEEKLFFGSGTQLSVL.

There are a few counts of this clonotype. This rearrangement joins TRBV5-8 to TRBJ2-7, with a weak D call TRBD1 (6 bases). The assigned J gene may be wrong: the sequence end matches TRBJ2-5 better. Germline V CDR1 and CDR2: SGHTS, YDEGEE. The CDR3 consists of 15 residues. The CDR3 coding sequence is TGTGCCAGCAGCTTGACAGGGACGGGCCCAGAGACCCAGTACTTC. This codes for CASSLTGTGPETQYF.

CDR3 amino acids: CASSPRWGDSPLHF. The CDR3 DNA sequence: TGTGCCAGCAGCCCACGGTGGGGAGATTCACCCCTCCACTTT. The chain employs TRBV2 and TRBJ1-6; no firm D call. Germline values: CDR1 SNHLY, CDR2 FYNNEI. Deletions cut 6 bases from V and 8 bases from J, with 14 bases between. The CDR3 has 14 amino acids.